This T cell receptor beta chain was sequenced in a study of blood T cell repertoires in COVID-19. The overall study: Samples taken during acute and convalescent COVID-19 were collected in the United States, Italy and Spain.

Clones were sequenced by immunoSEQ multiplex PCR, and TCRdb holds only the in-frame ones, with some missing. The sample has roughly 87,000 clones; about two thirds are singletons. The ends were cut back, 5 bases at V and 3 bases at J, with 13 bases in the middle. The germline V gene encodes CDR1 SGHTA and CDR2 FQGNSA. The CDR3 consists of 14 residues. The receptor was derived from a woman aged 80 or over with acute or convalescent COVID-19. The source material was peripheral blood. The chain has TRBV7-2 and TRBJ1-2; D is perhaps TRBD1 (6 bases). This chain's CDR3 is CASSPRTVHYGYTF. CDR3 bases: TGTGCCAGCAGCCCGCGGACAGTTCACTATGGCTACACCTTC.